Below, 26 T cell receptor beta chains from the same sample are listed, as sequenced in a study of blood T cell repertoires in COVID-19. The data were produced by immunoSEQ multiplex PCR, yet TCRdb's version contains in-frame clones alone and is incomplete. Of fewer than 350,000 clones listed, 86% are singletons. Material for sequencing was peripheral blood. These receptors came from a woman in her thirties with COVID-19, enrolled during active disease.

This clone was recorded only once. The V gene is TRBV6-5, the J gene TRBJ1-5, with TRBD1 matching over 7 bases. CDR3 length equals 14 residues. Germline V gives CDR1 MNHEY, CDR2 SVGAGI. V was pared by 6 bases and J by 3 bases, with 5 bases of the junction left unmatched. The CDR3: CASRLGTANQPQHF. The CDR3 nucleotides are TGTGCCAGCAGGCTCGGGACAGCCAATCAGCCCCAGCATTTT.

The V and J genes are TRBV28 and TRBJ2-5; 7 nucleotides match TRBD2. This CDR3 region has 14 residues. V was pared by 4 bases and J by 1 base, with 3 bases of the junction left unmatched. The germline V gene has CDR1 MDHEN and CDR2 SYDVKM. The CDR3 DNA reads TGTGCCAGCAGTTCTTGGGGGGGCCAAGAGACCCAGTACTTC. Amino acids: CASSSWGGQETQYF.

The chain couples TRBV24-1 to TRBJ2-2; a weak D match, TRBD2 (6 bases). With 5 bases removed from V and 6 bases from J, the gap between germline ends came to 9 bases. Germline V gives CDR1 KGHDR, CDR2 SFDVKD. The CDR3 spans 13 residues. The CDR3 is CATSVGGAGELFF. The CDR3 bases are TGTGCCACCAGTGTGGGGGGAGCCGGGGAGCTGTTTTTT.

V usage is TRBV6-5 and J usage is TRBJ2-6; D is perhaps TRBD1 (5 bases). Per germline, CDR1 MNHEY and CDR2 SVGAGI. Trimming shortened V by 11 bases and J by 0 bases, and 11 bases separated the two germline ends. The CDR3 extends over 14 amino acids. CDR3 loop: CALHDSSGANVLTF. CDR3 DNA: TGTGCCTTACATGACAGCTCTGGGGCCAACGTCCTGACTTTC.

The chain links TRBV6-5 to TRBJ1-3, with D unclear. The CDR3 is made up of 15 amino acids. Trimming took off 0 bases at V and 1 base at J, with 7 bases between the two ends. Germline assignment: CDR1 MNHEY and CDR2 SVGAGI. The CDR3, as DNA: TGTGCCAGCAGTTACTCCCGGGAATCTGGAAACACCATATATTTT. Translated, it gives CASSYSRESGNTIYF.

The V call is TRBV5-6, the J call TRBJ2-7; D is perhaps TRBD1 (6 bases). The germline V gene has CDR1 SGHDT and CDR2 YYEEEE. The CDR3 consists of 17 residues. V was cut by 6 bases and J by 3 bases, with 25 bases left in between. DNA of the CDR3: TGTGCCAGCACACTAAATCTCAGGGGCACACCCCTCTACGAGCAGTACTTC. It is translated as CASTLNLRGTPLYEQYF.

The J gene is TRBJ2-1, the V gene TRBV5-1, with TRBD1 identical over 8 bases. The J segment lost 10 bases and the V segment lost 2 bases, leaving 5 bases of the junction unmatched. Germline-derived CDR1 and CDR2 are SGHRS and YFSETQ. The CDR3 loop spans 13 amino acids. The CDR3 region is CASSFQGAGEQFF. CDR3 DNA: TGCGCCAGCAGCTTTCAGGGGGCGGGGGAGCAGTTCTTC.

The chain uses TRBV19 and TRBJ1-4, with TRBD1 identical over 9 bases. Germline V gene lookup returns CDR1 LNHDA and CDR2 SQIVND (reference sequence). The junction had 11 bases not matched to a gene; V was cut back by 7 bases and J by 8 bases. The CDR3 totals 15 residues. CDR3 region: CASTPGTGIVEKLFF. The DNA of the CDR3 is TGTGCCAGTACCCCCGGGACAGGGATCGTCGAAAAACTGTTTTTT.

The chain employs TRBV5-1 and TRBJ2-3; D is possibly TRBD1 (5 bases). The germline V gene encodes CDR1 SGHRS and CDR2 YFSETQ. The CDR3 is 14 amino acids. V lost 3 bases to trimming and J lost 2 bases, with 10 bases between them. CDR3 sequence: CASSSDRFTDTQYF. The CDR3 DNA reads as TGCGCCAGCAGCTCAGACAGATTCACAGATACGCAGTATTTT.

This clone has more than one count but fewer than ten. J is TRBJ1-2 and V is TRBV30, with unresolved D. The V gene's germline CDR1 is GTSNPN and CDR2 SVGIG (reference sequence). The CDR3 contains 14 residues. Trimming took off 0 bases at V and 0 bases at J, with 8 bases between the two ends. The CDR3 loop reads CAWSVYAANYGYTF. The CDR3 region has the DNA TGTGCCTGGAGTGTATATGCGGCTAACTATGGCTACACCTTC.

The chain links TRBV5-1 to TRBJ2-7; the match to TRBD2 covers 13 bases. The CDR3 loop spans 15 amino acids. Trimming cost V 2 bases and J 3 bases; bases outside gene matches: 2. The germline gives CDR1 SGHRS, CDR2 YFSETQ. The CDR3, as DNA: TGCGCCAGCAGCTTCGGGACTAGCGGGGACTACGAGCAGTACTTC. Residues: CASSFGTSGDYEQYF.

This clone was found once. The chain carries TRBV15 and TRBJ1-1; D might be TRBD1 (6 bases). Germline loops: CDR1 LNHNV, CDR2 YYDKDF (reference sequence). This CDR3 is built from 13 residues. Trimming shortened V by 0 bases and J by 6 bases, and 8 bases separated the two germline ends. CDR3 sequence: CATSREGASEAFF. The CDR3 bases are TGTGCCACCAGCAGAGAGGGGGCCTCTGAAGCTTTCTTT.

This rearrangement joins TRBV6-1 to TRBJ2-6; no firm D call. The CDR3 loop spans 16 amino acids. Per the germline V gene, CDR1 is MNHNS and CDR2 is SASEGT. V was clipped by 1 base and J by 2 bases, with 9 bases between them. The DNA for the CDR3 is TGTGCCAGCAGTGAAGTAAGACACACTGGGGCCAACGTCCTGACTTTC. Translation: CASSEVRHTGANVLTF.

A note on this clone: Other DNA sequences of this sample code for an identical CDR3. The chain is built from TRBV29-1 and TRBJ1-1; 7 nucleotides line up with TRBD1. CDR1 is SQVTM and CDR2 is ANQGSEA in the germline V gene. The CDR3 is made up of 13 amino acids. The V gene end was trimmed by 4 bases and the J gene end by 2 bases; junction bases not matched to a gene: 4. This CDR3 reads CSVVGTVNTEAFF. The CDR3, as DNA: TGCAGCGTTGTTGGGACAGTCAACACTGAAGCTTTCTTT.

This sequence joins TRBV7-9 and TRBJ2-7, with 8 nucleotides matching TRBD1. Trimming took 5 bases from V and 7 from J; bases not matched to a gene: 10. This CDR3 spans 14 amino acids. CDR1 is SEHNR, CDR2 FQNEAQ, per germline (reference sequence). Here the CDR3 reads CASSPWTGPLEQYF. The CDR3 DNA follows: TGTGCCAGCAGCCCTTGGACAGGGCCTTTGGAGCAGTACTTC.

V is TRBV10-2 and J is TRBJ2-6; 9 bases fit TRBD1. The ends lost 6 bases at V and 0 bases at J; junction bases unmatched: 6. Germline V gene lookup returns CDR1 WSHSY and CDR2 SAAADI. This CDR3 spans 17 amino acids. DNA for the CDR3: TGCGCCAGCAGCCAGGGACAGGGCGGCTCTGGGGCCAACGTCCTGACTTTC. Its protein product is CASSQGQGGSGANVLTF.

J is TRBJ1-2 and V is TRBV5-8; perhaps TRBD1 as D (5 bases). Trimming took 2 bases from V and 4 from J, leaving 15 bases between them. The germline gives CDR1 SGHTS, CDR2 YDEGEE. The CDR3 covers 15 residues. CDR3: CASSFEQGTFYGYTF. As DNA, the CDR3 is TGTGCCAGCAGCTTCGAGCAGGGAACCTTCTATGGCTACACCTTC. The full variable domain, in which reference TRBV5-8 and TRBJ1-2 provide the parts outside the CDR3, is EAGVTQSPTHLIKTRGQQATLRCSPISGHTSVYWYQQALGLGLQFLLWYDEGEERNRGNFPPRFSGRQFPNYSSELNVNALELEDSALYLCASSFEQGTFYGYTFGSGTRLTVV.

This clone showed up just once. The J gene is TRBJ2-7, the V gene TRBV15; D is perhaps TRBD2 (5 bases). This CDR3 contains 13 residues. The V end lost 6 bases, the J end lost 2 bases, and 11 bases lay between the germline ends. CDR1 and CDR2 from the germline V gene are LNHNV and YYDKDF (reference sequence). In DNA, the CDR3 is TGTGCCACCAGGGACTTTAGCACCTACGAGCAGTACTTC. Amino acid sequence: CATRDFSTYEQYF.

This clone has more than one count but fewer than ten. This chain links TRBV13 with TRBJ2-2; 7 bases align to TRBD2. With 3 bases clipped from V and 1 base from J, the junction kept 2 bases outside the gene matches. The length of the CDR3 is 15 residues. Germline assignment: CDR1 PRHDT and CDR2 FYEKMQ (reference sequence). This chain's CDR3 is CASSFGGGNTGELFF. The CDR3 region has the DNA TGTGCCAGCAGCTTTGGCGGGGGGAACACCGGGGAGCTGTTTTTT.

The chain is built from TRBV11-2 and TRBJ2-7; D is undetermined. Per the germline V gene, CDR1 is SGHAT and CDR2 is FQNNGV. Trimming took off 2 bases at V and 9 bases at J, with 5 bases between the two ends. The CDR3 runs 10 residues. The CDR3 spells CASSLTRQYF. Written as DNA, the CDR3 is TGTGCCAGCAGCTTAACCAGGCAGTACTTC.

The chain recombines TRBV4-1 with TRBJ2-2; no clear D. CDR3 length equals 13 residues. Germline V gene data show CDR1 as MGHRA and CDR2 as YSYEKL. Deletions cut 4 bases from V and 2 bases from J, with 5 bases between. CDR3 in amino acids: CASSPVNTGELFF. CDR3 bases: TGCGCCAGCAGCCCCGTCAACACCGGGGAGCTGTTTTTT.

CDR3 sequence (DNA): TGTGCCAGCAGCTTTGGGGGGGGTCCCCAAGAGACCCAGTACTTC. It is translated as CASSFGGGPQETQYF. This sequence joins TRBV7-9 and TRBJ2-5, with TRBD2 matching over 7 bases. In germline, CDR1 is SEHNR, CDR2 FQNEAQ (reference sequence). The V and J ends lost 3 bases and 1 base, in that order; junction bases with no gene match: 5. The CDR3 runs 15 residues.

The rearrangement joins TRBV6-1 to TRBJ2-3, with TRBD2 matching 7 bases. Germline values: CDR1 MNHNS, CDR2 SASEGT. The CDR3 loop spans 15 amino acids. V lost 3 bases, J lost 2 bases, and 5 bases stayed unmatched. This chain's CDR3 is CASSDTSAHTDTQYF. The CDR3 DNA reads TGTGCCAGCAGTGACACTAGCGCGCACACAGATACGCAGTATTTT.

The V and J genes are TRBV27 and TRBJ1-6, with TRBD1 identical over 7 bases. The V gene's germline CDR1 is MNHEY and CDR2 SMNVEV (reference sequence). The CDR3 spans 15 residues. Trimming took 7 bases from V and 5 from J; bases not matched to a gene: 8. DNA for the CDR3: TGTGCCAGCAAACTACAGGGGAACCATAATTCACCCCTCCACTTT. This codes for CASKLQGNHNSPLHF.

The chain has TRBV7-6 and TRBJ2-3; 9 positions match TRBD2. Germline lookup yields CDR1 SGHVS and CDR2 FNYEAQ. Trimming removed 5 bases from V and 3 bases from J; junction bases left unmatched: 6. The CDR3 sequence is 15 residues long. CDR3 region: CASSPRTSVTDTQYF. The CDR3 DNA reads as TGTGCCAGCAGCCCGCGGACTAGCGTAACAGATACGCAGTATTTT. Full variable domain (outside the CDR3, taken from reference TRBV7-6 and TRBJ2-3): GAGVSQSPRYKVTKRGQDVALRCDPISGHVSLYWYRQALGQGPEFLTYFNYEAQQDKSGLPNDRFSAERPEGSISTLTIQRTEQRDSAMYRCASSPRTSVTDTQYFGPGTRLTVL.

The chain is built from TRBV29-1 and TRBJ1-2; TRBD1 matches 8 bases. This CDR3 region has 14 residues. CDR1 SQVTM and CDR2 ANQGSEA come from the germline V gene. Trimming took 2 bases from V and 3 from J; bases not matched to a gene: 5. The CDR3 spells CSVESAGGDYGYTF. The CDR3 DNA follows: TGCAGCGTTGAAAGCGCAGGGGGCGACTATGGCTACACCTTC.